This T cell receptor (beta chain) comes out of a study of control samples from healthy donors and cancer patients. TCRdb keeps only in-frame clones here, not all; method: immunoSEQ multiplex PCR. The sample includes some 190,000 clones, about 89% seen only once; the top ten take approximately 1.8%. This clone was seen just once. CDR3 size: 14 residues. CDR1 and CDR2 from the germline V gene are MNHNY and SVGAGI (reference sequence). Trimming pared 5 bases from V and 7 bases from J, leaving 12 bases between. Sequencing used blood. V is TRBV6-6 and J is TRBJ1-6; perhaps TRBD1 as D (5 bases). The clonotype was recovered from a man aged 25-40 years in good health. The CDR3 loop is CASSPAPGNSPLHF. The CDR3 DNA sequence: TGTGCCAGCAGTCCGGCACCAGGGAATTCACCCCTCCACTTT.